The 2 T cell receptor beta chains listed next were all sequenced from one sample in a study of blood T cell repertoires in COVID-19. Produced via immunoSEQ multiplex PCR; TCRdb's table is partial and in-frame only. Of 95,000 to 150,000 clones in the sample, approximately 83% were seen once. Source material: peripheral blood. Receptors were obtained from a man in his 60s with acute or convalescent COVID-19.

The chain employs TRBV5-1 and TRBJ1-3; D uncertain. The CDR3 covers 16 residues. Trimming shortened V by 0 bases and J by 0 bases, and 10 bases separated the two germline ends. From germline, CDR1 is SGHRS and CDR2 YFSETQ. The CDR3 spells CASSLGGRSSGNTIYF. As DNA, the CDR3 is TGCGCCAGCAGCTTGGGAGGTCGGAGCTCTGGAAACACCATATATTTT.

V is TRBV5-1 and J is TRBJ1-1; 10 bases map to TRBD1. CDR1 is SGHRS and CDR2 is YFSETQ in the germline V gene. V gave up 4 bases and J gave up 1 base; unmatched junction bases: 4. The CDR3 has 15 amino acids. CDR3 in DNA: TGCGCCAGCAGCGACAGGGGGCACTCGAACACTGAAGCTTTCTTT. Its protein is CASSDRGHSNTEAFF.